The 6 T cell receptor beta chains in this list originate from one sample, sequenced in a study of early T cells in non-severe SARS-CoV-2 infection. TCRdb fed the 5' RACE reads into MiXCR, producing one record per CDR3 protein. Here the sample spans some 28,000 distinct CDR3 sequences, less than 10% being singletons. The sequenced sample consisted of whole blood. The source is an adult who was a healthcare worker with PCR-confirmed SARS-CoV-2 infection or an uninfected control (not recorded which).

This clonotype has ten or more counts. The chain employs TRBV7-2 and TRBJ2-5; D uncertain. The CDR3 spans 16 residues. The germline gives CDR1 SGHTA, CDR2 FQGNSA. V lost 1 base and J 7 bases, leaving 19 bases between the germline ends. Here the CDR3 reads CASSLVGGSTMGTQYF. The CDR3 DNA reads as TGTGCCAGCAGCTTAGTCGGCGGCTCAACGATGGGGACCCAGTACTTC. The variable domain in full, with the rest retrieved from reference TRBV7-2 and TRBJ2-5, is GAGVSQSPSNKVTEKGKDVELRCDPISGHTALYWYRQSLGQGLEFLIYFQGNSAPDKSGLPSDRFSAERTGGSVSTLTIQRTQQEDSAVYLCASSLVGGSTMGTQYFGPGTRLLVL.

This clonotype was seen ten or more times. As DNA, the CDR3 is TGTGCCAGCAGCACAAGACTAGCGGGGGCGACCGGGGAGCTGTTTTTT. It codes for CASSTRLAGATGELFF. The genes are TRBV27 and TRBJ2-2, with 12 bases that match TRBD2. Germline CDR1 MNHEY, CDR2 SMNVEV (reference sequence). The CDR3 is made up of 16 amino acids. Trimming cost V 6 bases and J 5 bases; bases outside gene matches: 7.

This clonotype has ten or more counts. This chain links TRBV12-3 or TRBV12-4 with TRBJ1-2; tentatively, D is TRBD1 (6 bases). V lost 1 base and J lost 6, with 9 bases in between. This CDR3 is 13 amino acids long. CDR3 coding DNA: TGTGCCAGCAGTTTAGACAGGGTCCATGGCTACACCTTC. Residues: CASSLDRVHGYTF.

Ten or more counts support this clonotype. The gene calls are TRBV7-9 and TRBJ1-4; D gene uncertain. With 1 base removed from V and 13 bases from J, the gap between germline ends came to 13 bases. CDR1 is SEHNR, CDR2 FQNEAQ, per germline (reference sequence). There are 13 residues in the CDR3. The CDR3 nucleotides read TGTGCCAGCAGCTTAGATGTAAGAGATTTACTGTTTTTT. Its translation is CASSLDVRDLLFF.

This clonotype was recorded many times. The CDR3 loop reads CAWSVQEGMSGYTF. DNA for the CDR3: TGTGCCTGGAGTGTACAGGAGGGGATGAGTGGCTACACCTTC. The chain couples TRBV30 to TRBJ1-2, with D perhaps matching TRBD1 (5 bases). This CDR3 contains 14 residues. V lost 0 bases to trimming and J lost 7 bases, with 15 bases between them. Germline V lookup: CDR1 GTSNPN, CDR2 SVGIG (reference sequence).

This clonotype was observed many times. This chain connects TRBV7-3 to TRBJ1-6; D is unclear. V lost 1 base and J lost 10, with 17 bases in between. This CDR3 contains 16 residues. The germline V gene encodes CDR1 SGHTA and CDR2 FQGTGA. This CDR3 is CASSLMPPPRSSPLHF. In DNA form, the CDR3 reads TGTGCCAGCAGCTTAATGCCTCCCCCACGCAGCTCACCCCTCCACTTT.